The clone carrying this T cell receptor (beta chain) was observed at least ten times. The antigen is not known. These data come from a study of T cells in Graves' hyperthyroidism and ophthalmopathy. Regarding the study as a whole: A 13 V-J model separated ophthalmopathy from stable hyperthyroidism.

Per the germline V gene, CDR1 is MDHEN and CDR2 is SYDVKM. The CDR3 runs to 13 residues. The V and J ends lost 5 bases and 13 bases respectively, with 20 bases between them. Using RNA transcripts as the source, TCR beta CDR3 regions were amplified. HTBI primers were used for first-round RT-PCR of the TCR CDR3. From the multiplex PCR reads, TCRdb called clonotypes with MiXCR, one entry per CDR3 protein. The table lists about 300,000 distinct CDR3 sequences, approximately 12% of them singletons. Initially, at the first diagnosis of hyperthyroidism and before any ophthalmopathy symptoms, blood was sampled. Out of less than 12 ml of fresh peripheral blood came the PBMCs.

The sample consisted of blood. The rearrangement links TRBV28 to TRBJ2-5, with no clear D. The clonotype comes from a woman in her 30s with Graves' hyperthyroidism that later progressed to Graves' ophthalmopathy. The CDR3 region is CASSPLIEPPRYF. DNA of the CDR3: TGTGCCAGCAGTCCCTTAATAGAACCCCCCCGGTACTTC.